The 2 T cell receptor beta chains in this list originate from one sample, sequenced in a study of blood T cell repertoires in COVID-19. Using immunoSEQ multiplex PCR, the repertoire was profiled, and TCRdb retains in-frame clones only, with some absent. The data contain a few hundred thousand clones, about 88% of them singletons. Sequenced material: PBMCs or T cells enriched from blood (not recorded which). The receptors shown here come from a woman under 30 who had recovered from COVID-19.

The genes are TRBV27 and TRBJ1-2; tentative D call: TRBD1 (5 bases). V lost 3 bases and J 4 bases, leaving 18 bases between the germline ends. This CDR3 region has 16 residues. Germline V CDR1 and CDR2: MNHEY, SMNVEV (reference sequence). This CDR3 is CASSLGGGQGPYGYTF. DNA for the CDR3: TGTGCCAGCAGTTTGGGCGGAGGGCAGGGACCCTATGGCTACACCTTC.

The chain links TRBV19 to TRBJ1-2; D might be TRBD1 (5 bases). The CDR3 consists of 16 residues. V gave up 5 bases and J gave up 0 bases, with 16 bases separating them. Germline loops: CDR1 LNHDA, CDR2 SQIVND (reference sequence). CDR3 sequence: CASSEHRDSANYGYTF. CDR3 DNA sequence: TGTGCCAGTAGTGAGCACCGGGACTCCGCTAACTATGGCTACACCTTC.